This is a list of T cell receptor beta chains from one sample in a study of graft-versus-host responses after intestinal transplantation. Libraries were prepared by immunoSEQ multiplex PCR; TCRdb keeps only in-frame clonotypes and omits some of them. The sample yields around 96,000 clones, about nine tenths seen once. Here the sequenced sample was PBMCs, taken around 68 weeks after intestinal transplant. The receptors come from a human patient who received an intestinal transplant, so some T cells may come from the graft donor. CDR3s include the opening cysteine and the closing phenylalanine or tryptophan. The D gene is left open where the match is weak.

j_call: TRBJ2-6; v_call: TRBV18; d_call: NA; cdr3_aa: CASSPPFVSGANVLTF; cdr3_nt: TGTGCCAGCTCACCACCTTTTGTCTCTGGGGCCAACGTCCTGACTTTC
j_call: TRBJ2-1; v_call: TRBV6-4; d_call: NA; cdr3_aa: CASSDGGANEQFF; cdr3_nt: TGTGCCAGCAGTGACGGGGGGGCCAATGAGCAGTTCTTC
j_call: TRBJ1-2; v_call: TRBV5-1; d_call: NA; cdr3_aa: CASSLGWAFHGYTF; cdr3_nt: TGCGCCAGCAGCTTGGGGTGGGCATTCCATGGCTACACCTTC
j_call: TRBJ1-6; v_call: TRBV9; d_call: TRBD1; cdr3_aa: CASRGTGANSPLHF; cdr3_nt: TGTGCCAGCAGAGGGACAGGAGCTAATTCACCCCTCCACTTT
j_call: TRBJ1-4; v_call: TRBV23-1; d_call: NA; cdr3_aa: CASSHEKLFF; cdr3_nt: TGCGCCAGCAGTCACGAAAAACTGTTTTTT
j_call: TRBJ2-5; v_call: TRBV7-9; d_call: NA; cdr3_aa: CASSRDPQETQYF; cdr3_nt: TGTGCCAGCAGCAGGGACCCCCAAGAGACCCAGTACTTC
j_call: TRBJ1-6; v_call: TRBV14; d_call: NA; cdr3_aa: CASSHRSQGIAVF; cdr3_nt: TGTGCCAGCAGCCATAGATCCCAGGGGATTGCTGTGTTC
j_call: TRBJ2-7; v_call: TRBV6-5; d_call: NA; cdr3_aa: CASSSGATAEQYF; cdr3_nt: TGTGCCAGCAGTTCGGGGGCTACCGCCGAGCAGTACTTC
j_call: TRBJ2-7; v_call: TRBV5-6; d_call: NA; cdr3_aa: CASSTMDYEQYF; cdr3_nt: TGTGCCAGCAGCACCATGGACTACGAGCAGTACTTC
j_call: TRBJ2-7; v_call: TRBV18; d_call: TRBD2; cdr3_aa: CASSQIYNGLDSYEQYF; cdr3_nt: TGTGCCAGCTCACAAATATACAACGGACTAGACTCCTACGAGCAGTACTTC
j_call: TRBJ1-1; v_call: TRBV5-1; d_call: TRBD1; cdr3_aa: CASSRTGTLNTEAFF; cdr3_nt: TGCGCCAGCAGCCGGACAGGGACTCTGAACACTGAAGCTTTCTTT
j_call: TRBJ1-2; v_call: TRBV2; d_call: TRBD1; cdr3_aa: CASTRRQGGGYTF; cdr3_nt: TGTGCCAGCACCCGAAGACAGGGCGGAGGCTACACCTTC
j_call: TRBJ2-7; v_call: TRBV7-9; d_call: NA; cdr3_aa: CASSLAGGGLGNEQYF; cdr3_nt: TGTGCCAGCAGCTTAGCGGGAGGAGGGCTCGGAAACGAGCAGTACTTC
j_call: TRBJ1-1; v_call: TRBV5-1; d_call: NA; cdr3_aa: CASSLEAANTEAFF; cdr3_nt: TGCGCCAGCAGCTTGGAAGCGGCGAACACTGAAGCTTTCTTT
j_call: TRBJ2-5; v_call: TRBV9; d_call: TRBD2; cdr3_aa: CASSVGSGGGQETQYF; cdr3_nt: TGTGCCAGCAGCGTAGGAAGCGGCGGGGGCCAAGAGACCCAGTACTTC
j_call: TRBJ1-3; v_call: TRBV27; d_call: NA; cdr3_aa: CASRSAGPGGNTIYF; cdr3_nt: TGTGCCAGCAGGTCGGCAGGGCCGGGAGGAAACACCATATATTTT
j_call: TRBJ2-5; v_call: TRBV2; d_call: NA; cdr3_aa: CASRPEQGYQETQYF; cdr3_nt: TGTGCCAGCAGGCCCGAACAGGGATACCAAGAGACCCAGTACTTC
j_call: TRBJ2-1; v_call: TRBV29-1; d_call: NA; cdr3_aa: CSQTLAPPYNEQFF; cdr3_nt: TGCAGCCAAACACTAGCCCCACCCTACAATGAGCAGTTCTTC
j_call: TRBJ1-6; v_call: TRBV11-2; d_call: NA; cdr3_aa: CASSLAGSAYNSPLHF; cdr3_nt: TGTGCCAGCAGCTTAGCTGGAAGCGCCTATAATTCACCCCTCCACTTT
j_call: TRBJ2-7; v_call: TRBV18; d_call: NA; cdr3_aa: CASSWRPSSYEQYF; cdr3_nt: TGTGCCAGCTCCTGGCGTCCAAGCTCCTACGAGCAGTACTTC